These T cell receptor beta chains were read from a single sample in a study of T cells in Graves' hyperthyroidism and ophthalmopathy. TCRdb used MiXCR to reprocess the multiplex PCR reads, holding one entry per CDR3 protein. The sample consists of about 550,000 distinct CDR3 sequences, 20% of them appearing once. Sequencing input: blood. The receptors here all came from a man in his late teens or twenties with Graves' hyperthyroidism. The CDR3 runs from the conserved cysteine through the conserved F or W. D genes are given only for firm matches. Some rows have no size entry. The others give once, few or many, or a class for an expanded clone.

D gene	clone size	V gene	J gene	CDR3 protein	CDR3 DNA
TRBD2	-	TRBV15	TRBJ2-2	CATSRVGTSATGELFF	TGTGCCACCAGCAGAGTGGGGACTAGCGCCACCGGGGAGCTGTTTTTT
-	-	TRBV7-9	TRBJ1-1	CASSRDPTAFF	TGTGCCAGCAGCCGGGACCCAACAGCTTTCTTT
-	many	TRBV19	TRBJ1-1	CATIPSSRTEAFF	TGTGCCACCATCCCCTCTTCACGGACTGAAGCTTTCTTT
TRBD1	many	TRBV7-8	TRBJ1-5	CASSPKGQGYQPQHF	TGTGCCAGCAGCCCTAAAGGACAGGGTTATCAGCCCCAGCATTTT
TRBD2	-	TRBV5-1	TRBJ2-2	CASSLLAVSGTGELFF	TGCGCCAGCAGCTTGCTAGCGGTATCGGGCACCGGGGAGCTGTTTTTT
TRBD1	-	TRBV2	TRBJ1-1	CASSLPGTGDTEAFF	TGTGCCAGCAGTCTTCCCGGGACAGGGGACACTGAAGCTTTCTTT
-	many	TRBV5-1	TRBJ1-2	CASSNDGVGGYTF	TGCGCCAGCAGTAACGACGGCGTCGGAGGCTACACCTTC
-	many	TRBV29-1	TRBJ2-7	CSVQSSSYEQYF	TGCAGCGTTCAGTCCAGCTCCTACGAGCAGTACTTC
-	once	TRBV19	TRBJ1-2	CASSAGKRYGYTF	TGTGCCAGTAGTGCCGGGAAAAGATATGGCTACACCTTC
TRBD1	many	TRBV5-1	TRBJ1-2	CASSLTGGAYYGYTF	TGCGCCAGCAGCTTGACAGGGGGCGCATACTATGGCTACACCTTC
TRBD1	many	TRBV29-1	TRBJ2-3	CSVKGWWTGAPYTDTQYF	TGCAGCGTTAAGGGGTGGTGGACAGGGGCCCCTTACACAGATACGCAGTATTTT
TRBD1	many	TRBV12-5	TRBJ2-7	CASRQSGGYEQYF	TGTGCTAGCCGCCAGTCAGGGGGCTACGAGCAGTACTTC
-	many	TRBV28	TRBJ2-7	CASSHLHRESYGQYF	TGTGCCAGCAGTCACCTACACAGGGAGTCCTACGGGCAGTACTTC
-	-	TRBV2	TRBJ2-2	CASRPTEGTGELFF	TGTGCCAGCAGACCCACAGAGGGGACCGGGGAGCTGTTTTTT
-	few	TRBV4-1	TRBJ1-2	CASSPQGLEDGYTF	TGCGCCAGCAGCCCACAGGGTTTGGAGGATGGCTACACCTTC
-	many	TRBV5-5	TRBJ2-5	CASSFLRGTEQETQYF	TGTGCCAGCTCTTTCCTGCGGGGGACAGAGCAAGAGACCCAGTACTTC
-	few	TRBV20-1	TRBJ2-2	CSARPLTIPTGELFF	TGCAGTGCTAGGCCCTTAACCATACCCACCGGGGAGCTGTTTTTT
-	few	TRBV9	TRBJ2-2	CASSVVEVLDTGELFF	TGTGCCAGCAGCGTAGTGGAGGTATTGGACACCGGGGAGCTGTTTTTT
-	-	TRBV11-2	TRBJ2-7	CASSLDRLNEQYF	TGTGCCAGCAGCTTAGATCGGTTGAACGAGCAGTACTTC
-	many	TRBV7-9	TRBJ1-2	CASTSRGIGGGYTF	TGTGCCAGCACAAGCAGGGGAATCGGTGGCGGCTACACCTTC
-	few	TRBV12-3/TRBV12-4	TRBJ2-2	CASSFLGTTGELFF	TGTGCCAGCAGTTTTCTGGGGACCACCGGGGAGCTGTTTTTT
-	many	TRBV6-5	TRBJ2-6	CASSYSTGSGANVLTF	TGTGCCAGCAGTTACTCGACAGGCTCTGGGGCCAACGTCCTGACTTTC
-	-	TRBV20-1	TRBJ1-3	CSASSVSGNTIYF	TGCAGTGCTAGTTCAGTCTCTGGAAACACCATATATTTT
-	-	TRBV10-2	TRBJ1-2	CASSEGRDSGVYGYTF	TGCGCCAGCAGTGAAGGTCGTGACAGCGGGGTCTATGGCTACACCTTC
-	many	TRBV20-1	TRBJ2-5	CSPRQDPLGTQYF	TGCAGCCCCCGACAGGACCCCCTCGGGACCCAGTACTTC
-	many	TRBV10-3	TRBJ1-2	CAIRGLNRTNYGYTF	TGTGCCATCAGGGGTTTAAACAGGACCAACTATGGCTACACCTTC
TRBD1	-	TRBV12-5	TRBJ2-7	CASGYPSGTGLYEQYF	TGTGCTAGTGGTTACCCTTCCGGGACAGGGCTCTACGAGCAGTACTTC
-	-	TRBV24-1	TRBJ1-2	CATSDFTAGYTF	TGTGCCACCAGTGATTTCACGGCTGGCTACACCTTC
TRBD2	many	TRBV28	TRBJ2-5	CASAAGGRETQYF	TGTGCCAGTGCCGCGGGGGGCCGGGAGACCCAGTACTTC
-	many	TRBV7-2	TRBJ2-7	CASSSFGGSYEQYF	TGTGCCAGCAGCTCTTTCGGCGGATCCTACGAGCAGTACTTC
-	many	TRBV6-5	TRBJ2-7	CASSYSGFDPYEQYF	TGTGCCAGCAGTTACTCCGGTTTCGACCCCTACGAGCAGTACTTC
TRBD2	few	TRBV10-3	TRBJ2-5	CAISESIREVAVYQETQYF	TGTGCCATCAGTGAGTCGATCCGGGAGGTAGCGGTGTACCAAGAGACCCAGTACTTC
-	-	TRBV11-1	TRBJ1-3	CASSSASSGGGSGNTIYF	TGTGCCAGCAGCTCAGCGAGCTCGGGAGGGGGCTCTGGAAACACCATATATTTT
TRBD1	many	TRBV6-5	TRBJ1-5	CASSYSEGQGTQPQHF	TGTGCCAGCAGTTACTCGGAGGGACAGGGTACGCAGCCCCAGCATTTT
-	-	TRBV19	TRBJ1-1	CASWSNLGTEAFF	TGTGCCAGTTGGAGCAACCTGGGCACTGAAGCTTTCTTT
-	-	TRBV30	TRBJ2-2	CAWSQDSPGELFF	TGTGCCTGGAGTCAAGACAGTCCCGGGGAGCTGTTTTTT
-	once	TRBV6-5	TRBJ2-4	CASSLPWAPLAKNIQYF	TGTGCCAGCAGTTTGCCCTGGGCACCTTTAGCCAAAAACATTCAGTACTTC
-	-	TRBV7-9	TRBJ2-7	CASNPGGVSYEQYF	TGTGCCAGCAATCCCGGTGGGGTTTCCTACGAGCAGTACTTC
-	many	TRBV12-3/TRBV12-4	TRBJ2-5	CASSFRVEETQYF	TGTGCCAGCAGTTTCCGGGTGGAGGAGACCCAGTACTTC
-	many	TRBV20-1	TRBJ1-2	CSARTAETNYGYTF	TGCAGTGCTAGAACGGCAGAAACTAACTATGGCTACACCTTC
-	many	TRBV28	TRBJ2-7	CASGELEVYEQYF	TGTGCCAGCGGTGAACTAGAAGTCTACGAGCAGTACTTC
-	many	TRBV24-1	TRBJ1-1	CATSDSRSGNTEAFF	TGTGCCACCAGTGATTCTCGGTCCGGGAACACTGAAGCTTTCTTT
-	few	TRBV12-3/TRBV12-4	TRBJ2-2	CASIQGPTGELFF	TGTGCCAGCATACAGGGACCCACCGGGGAGCTGTTTTTT
-	many	TRBV20-1	TRBJ2-7	CSARESQPYEQYF	TGCAGTGCTAGAGAAAGCCAGCCCTACGAGCAGTACTTC
-	-	TRBV4-1	TRBJ2-4	CASSQGFMGQTGKNIQYF	TGCGCCAGCAGCCAAGGTTTCATGGGGCAAACAGGCAAAAACATTCAGTACTTC
-	many	TRBV27	TRBJ1-1	CASSLNRVGEAFF	TGTGCCAGCAGCCTCAACAGGGTGGGTGAAGCTTTCTTT
TRBD1	many	TRBV28	TRBJ1-1	CASSLGGQPSEAFF	TGTGCCAGCAGTTTAGGGGGACAGCCGTCTGAAGCTTTCTTT
-	many	TRBV12-3/TRBV12-4	TRBJ1-2	CASSFGGDGYTF	TGTGCCAGCAGTTTCGGGGGGGATGGCTACACCTTC
-	many	TRBV3-1	TRBJ1-2	CASSQGRVYGYTF	TGTGCCAGCAGCCAAGGGCGAGTCTATGGCTACACCTTC
-	many	TRBV12-3/TRBV12-4	TRBJ2-5	CASSRGVEGETRYF	TGTGCCAGCAGCCGAGGTGTCGAGGGAGAGACCCGGTACTTC
TRBD1	few	TRBV6-1	TRBJ2-5	CASSPRTGRRETQYF	TGTGCCAGCAGTCCAAGGACAGGGAGAAGAGAGACCCAGTACTTC
-	few	TRBV11-2	TRBJ2-2	CASSLVGGAPPRELFF	TGTGCCAGCAGCTTAGTCGGTGGGGCCCCCCCCCGGGAGCTGTTTTTT
-	many	TRBV6-2/TRBV6-3	TRBJ2-5	CASSPVNQETQYF	TGTGCCAGCAGCCCAGTGAATCAAGAGACCCAGTACTTC